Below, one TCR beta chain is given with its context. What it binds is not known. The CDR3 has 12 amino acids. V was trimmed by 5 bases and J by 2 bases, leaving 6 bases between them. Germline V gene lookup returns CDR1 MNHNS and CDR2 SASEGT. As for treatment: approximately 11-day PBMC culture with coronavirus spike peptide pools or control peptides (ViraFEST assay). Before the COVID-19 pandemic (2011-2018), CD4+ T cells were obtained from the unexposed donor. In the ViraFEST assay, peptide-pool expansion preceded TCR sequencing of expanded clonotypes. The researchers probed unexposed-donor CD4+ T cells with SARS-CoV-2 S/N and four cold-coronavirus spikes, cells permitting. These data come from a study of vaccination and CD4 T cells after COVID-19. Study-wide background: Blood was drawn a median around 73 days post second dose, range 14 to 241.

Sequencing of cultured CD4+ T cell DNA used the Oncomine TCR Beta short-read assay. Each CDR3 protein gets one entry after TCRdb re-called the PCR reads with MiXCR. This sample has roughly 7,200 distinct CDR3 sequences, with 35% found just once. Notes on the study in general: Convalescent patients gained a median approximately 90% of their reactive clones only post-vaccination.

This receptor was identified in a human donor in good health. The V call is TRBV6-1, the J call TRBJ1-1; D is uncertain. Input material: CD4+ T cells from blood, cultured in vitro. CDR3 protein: CASSPANTEAFF. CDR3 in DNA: TGTGCCAGCAGTCCAGCTAACACTGAAGCTTTCTTT.